The rows below give T cell receptor beta chains drawn from one sample of a study of T cell responses to AZD1222 COVID-19 vaccine. Repertoires were generated with immunoSEQ multiplex PCR, while TCRdb's copy carries only in-frame clones and drops some. Of 100,000 to 130,000 clones in the sample, approximately 88% were seen once. Sequenced here: peripheral blood, sampled on day 0 of AZD1222 vaccination. These receptors all stem from an adult in good health. Both conserved end residues are part of each CDR3. The D gene is left open where the match is weak. A row's size may be missing; if present it is once, few, many or a size class.

j_gene | v_gene | abundance | d_gene | CDR3aa | CDR3nt
TRBJ2-7 | TRBV27 | . | TRBD2 | CASSLSGLAGGWPYEQYF | TGTGCCAGCAGTTTATCGGGACTAGCGGGAGGGTGGCCCTACGAGCAGTACTTC
TRBJ1-1 | TRBV18 | once | TRBD1 | CASSPQTGWDTEAFF | TGTGCCAGCTCACCCCAGACAGGGTGGGACACTGAAGCTTTCTTT
TRBJ1-4 | TRBV14 | . | . | CASSQDAGARYEKLFF | TGTGCCAGCAGCCAAGACGCAGGGGCGAGATATGAAAAACTGTTTTTT
TRBJ2-2 | TRBV24-1 | . | . | CATSDSLNTVAGELFF | TGTGCCACCAGTGATTCCCTTAACACGGTGGCCGGGGAGCTGTTTTTT
TRBJ1-4 | TRBV28 | . | . | CASSSHGTVNEKLFF | TGTGCCAGCAGTTCCCACGGGACGGTTAATGAAAAACTGTTTTTT
TRBJ2-2 | TRBV5-1 | . | . | CASSPTTGNTGELFF | TGCGCCAGCAGCCCAACTACAGGAAACACCGGGGAGCTGTTTTTT
TRBJ2-5 | TRBV5-4 | . | . | CASSLTGQQETQYF | TGTGCCAGCAGCTTGACAGGGCAACAAGAGACCCAGTACTTC
TRBJ1-3 | TRBV30 | few | TRBD1 | CAWSEDRGSLPSGNTIYF | TGTGCCTGGAGTGAGGACAGGGGCTCATTACCTTCTGGAAACACCATATATTTT
TRBJ2-7 | TRBV7-6 | few | . | CASSPNVNREHEQYF | TGTGCCAGCAGCCCGAACGTAAACAGGGAACACGAGCAGTACTTC
TRBJ1-5 | TRBV6-5 | few | . | CASVRDNSNQPQHF | TGTGCCAGCGTGAGGGATAATAGCAATCAGCCCCAGCATTTT
TRBJ2-2 | TRBV7-2 | . | . | CASSSGANTGELFF | TGTGCCAGCAGCTCCGGGGCGAACACCGGGGAGCTGTTTTTT
TRBJ2-7 | TRBV10-3 | once | TRBD1 | CAISEPGQALYEQYF | TGTGCCATCAGTGAGCCGGGACAGGCCCTTTACGAGCAGTACTTC
TRBJ2-3 | TRBV7-2 | . | . | CASSLAAGSTRTDTQYF | TGTGCCAGCAGCTTAGCGGCGGGATCAACCCGCACAGATACGCAGTATTTT
TRBJ2-1 | TRBV6-2/TRBV6-3 | . | TRBD1 | CASSTKDRSSYNEQFF | TGTGCCAGCAGTACAAAGGACAGGAGCTCCTACAATGAGCAGTTCTTC
TRBJ1-2 | TRBV6-5 | . | TRBD1 | CASGGTGYGYTF | TGTGCCAGCGGCGGGACAGGCTATGGCTACACCTTC
TRBJ2-1 | TRBV30 | . | . | CAWSSGRGGNYNEQFF | TGTGCCTGGAGTTCAGGGAGAGGCGGGAACTACAATGAGCAGTTCTTC
TRBJ1-2 | TRBV18 | . | . | CASSPDQGTGYGYTF | TGTGCCAGCTCACCCGACCAGGGCACGGGTTATGGCTACACCTTC
TRBJ1-5 | TRBV6-5 | . | TRBD1 | CASSGQGANQPQHF | TGTGCCAGCAGCGGACAGGGCGCAAATCAGCCCCAGCATTTT
TRBJ2-1 | TRBV6-5 | . | . | CASRVGDRSRVF | TGTGCCAGCAGGGTGGGCGACAGGTCCCGGGTCTTC
TRBJ2-7 | TRBV7-2 | . | . | CASSFQRASSYEQYF | TGTGCCAGCAGCTTCCAGCGGGCATCCTCCTACGAGCAGTACTTC
TRBJ2-7 | TRBV3-1/TRBV3-2 | . | TRBD2 | CASSFPSGSSYEQYF | TGTGCCAGCAGCTTCCCTAGCGGGAGCTCCTACGAGCAGTACTTC
TRBJ2-7 | TRBV12-3/TRBV12-4 | . | . | CASSLGYTAEQYF | TGTGCCAGCAGTTTGGGGTACACTGCCGAGCAGTACTTC
TRBJ2-7 | TRBV11-2 | . | . | CASMLNYEQYF | TGTGCCAGCATGTTGAATTACGAGCAGTACTTC
TRBJ2-7 | TRBV3-1/TRBV3-2 | . | . | CASSQVGVYEQYF | TGTGCCAGCAGCCAAGTAGGAGTATACGAGCAGTACTTC
TRBJ2-1 | TRBV6-2/TRBV6-3 | . | . | CASSNRESYNEQFF | TGTGCCAGCAGTAACAGGGAATCGTACAATGAGCAGTTCTTC
TRBJ2-3 | TRBV5-1 | few | . | CASSFRGGAISGTDTQYF | TGCGCCAGCAGCTTCAGAGGGGGAGCAATATCGGGCACAGATACGCAGTATTTT
TRBJ2-1 | TRBV19 | . | . | CASSMSLANEQFF | TGTGCCAGTAGTATGTCGCTAGCCAATGAGCAGTTCTTC
TRBJ1-3 | TRBV18 | few | . | CASSPARKPSGNTIYF | TGTGCCAGCTCACCAGCCAGGAAACCCTCTGGAAACACCATATATTTT
TRBJ1-6 | TRBV18 | . | . | CASSRESVNSPLHF | TGTGCCAGCTCACGAGAATCGGTGAATTCACCCCTCCACTTT
TRBJ2-5 | TRBV3-1/TRBV3-2 | . | TRBD2 | CASSQEPTSGGLWTQYF | TGTGCCAGCAGCCAAGAGCCGACTAGCGGGGGCCTGTGGACCCAGTACTTC
TRBJ2-7 | TRBV10-1 | . | TRBD2 | CASSSSGRASAYEQYF | TGCGCCAGCAGTTCCAGCGGGAGGGCTTCGGCGTACGAGCAGTACTTC
TRBJ1-2 | TRBV6-1 | . | TRBD1 | CASSEARTGGLDGYTF | TGTGCCAGCAGTGAAGCGCGAACAGGGGGCTTGGATGGCTACACCTTC
TRBJ2-1 | TRBV19 | . | . | CASSNRTEYNEQFF | TGTGCCAGTAGCAATCGGACAGAATACAATGAGCAGTTCTTC
TRBJ2-1 | TRBV7-3 | . | TRBD2 | CASSSRADSGGYNEQFF | TGTGCCAGCAGCTCCCGGGCCGATAGCGGGGGATACAATGAGCAGTTCTTC
TRBJ2-7 | TRBV11-2 | . | TRBD1 | CASSPGQGTYEQYF | TGTGCCAGCAGCCCGGGACAGGGGACATACGAGCAGTACTTC
TRBJ1-2 | TRBV6-2/TRBV6-3 | once | . | CASSQTSTYGYTF | TGTGCCAGCAGCCAAACAAGCACTTATGGCTACACCTTC
TRBJ1-3 | TRBV5-5 | . | . | CASSFGDNNLGSGNTIYF | TGTGCCAGCAGCTTTGGGGACAATAATTTAGGCTCTGGAAACACCATATATTTT
TRBJ1-5 | TRBV7-2 | . | . | CASSLAAQVDQPQHF | TGTGCCAGCAGCTTAGCGGCGCAGGTAGATCAGCCCCAGCATTTT
TRBJ2-3 | TRBV6-2/TRBV6-3 | . | . | CASSYSLDAEKRTDTQYF | TGTGCCAGCAGTTACTCCCTCGACGCGGAAAAACGCACAGATACGCAGTATTTT
TRBJ1-5 | TRBV2 | . | TRBD1 | CASSEVTGIYQPQHF | TGTGCCAGCAGTGAGGTGACAGGGATCTATCAGCCCCAGCATTTT
TRBJ2-1 | TRBV6-2/TRBV6-3 | . | . | CASSYALGGPSYNEQFF | TGTGCCAGCAGTTACGCCCTTGGCGGGCCCTCCTACAATGAGCAGTTCTTC
TRBJ2-1 | TRBV29-1 | . | TRBD1 | CSVLTGSLGQFF | TGCAGCGTCCTGACAGGGTCCTTAGGGCAGTTCTTC
TRBJ2-1 | TRBV25-1 | . | TRBD2 | CASSLKAGGPMDEQFF | TGTGCCAGCAGTTTAAAAGCGGGAGGGCCGATGGATGAGCAGTTCTTC
TRBJ2-7 | TRBV10-3 | . | TRBD2 | CAISKTSDSYEQYF | TGTGCCATCAGTAAGACTAGCGACTCCTACGAGCAGTACTTC
TRBJ2-1 | TRBV2 | . | TRBD1 | CASSNRGHEQFF | TGTGCCAGCAGTAACAGGGGGCATGAGCAGTTCTTC
TRBJ2-3 | TRBV2 | few | . | CASSDYTDTQYF | TGTGCCAGCAGTGACTACACAGATACGCAGTATTTT
TRBJ1-6 | TRBV7-2 | few | . | CASSASGNSPLHF | TGTGCCAGCTCTGCGAGTGGGAATTCACCCCTCCACTTT
TRBJ1-5 | TRBV6-1 | . | . | CASIQDRGSNQPQHF | TGTGCCAGCATCCAAGATCGGGGTAGCAATCAGCCCCAGCATTTT
TRBJ2-1 | TRBV7-2 | few | TRBD2 | CASSFTPSQRGPQREFF | TGTGCCAGCAGCTTCACCCCCAGCCAGCGGGGACCTCAGAGGGAGTTCTTC
TRBJ2-1 | TRBV11-2 | . | . | CASSSTSWGVKGLNEQFF | TGTGCCAGCAGCTCCACTTCTTGGGGGGTTAAGGGGCTGAATGAGCAGTTCTTC
TRBJ2-2 | TRBV5-1 | . | . | CASSLLANTGELFF | TGCGCCAGCAGCTTGCTCGCGAACACCGGGGAGCTGTTTTTT
TRBJ2-7 | TRBV27 | . | TRBD1 | CASGDRGLEQYF | TGTGCCAGCGGGGACAGGGGGCTCGAGCAGTACTTC
TRBJ2-3 | TRBV7-3 | . | TRBD2 | CASSEGLAGDTQYF | TGTGCCAGCAGCGAGGGACTAGCGGGTGATACGCAGTATTTT
TRBJ2-1 | TRBV2 | . | . | CASFGAGPTGSYNEQFF | TGTGCCAGCTTCGGCGCAGGGCCAACTGGCTCCTACAATGAGCAGTTCTTC